This T cell receptor (beta chain) was recorded in a study of CD8 T cells in Susac syndrome. Overall study results and limits: As the study acknowledged, the number of individuals who were part of its TCR sequencing and HLA analysis was relatively small.

Germline CDR1 and CDR2: KGHSH and LQKENI. Between the trimmed V and J ends, which lost 3 bases and 7 bases, there was a span of 9 bases. CDR3 length: 12 residues. Concerning this clonotype: Its antigen is currently unknown.

About 0.45 to 1 ug RNA was reverse transcribed with random hexamers. An immunoSEQ multiplex PCR generated amplified TCR beta CDR3 products spanning 54 Vbeta and 13 Jbeta. A single record per CDR3 protein comes from TCRdb applying MiXCR to the immunoSEQ multiplex PCR reads. The data contain 250,000 or so distinct CDR3 sequences, about 94% of them seen just once; the ten biggest clones take up roughly 0.07%. This rearrangement joins TRBV18 to TRBJ1-2; D gene ambiguous. This receptor was taken from a human donor with multiple sclerosis. The material sequenced was CD4+ T cells from PBMCs. The CDR3 nucleotides read TGTGCCAGCTCACCGGGTTCAATTGGCTACACCTTC. It is translated as CASSPGSIGYTF.